This T cell receptor (beta chain) came from a study of blood T cells in healthy people across ages. This clonotype was seen just once. A minimum of 6.5 million PBMCs was isolated per sample. The authors extracted at least 5 micrograms of total RNA per sample. The CDR3 consists of 17 residues. Germline CDR1 reads LGHDT; CDR2 reads YNNKEL (reference sequence). V was cut by 0 bases and J by 5 bases, with 19 bases left in between. Primers used in a second PCR of about 6 to 11 cycles were a sample-barcoded 5' primer and a J-beta primer mix. TCRdb independently ran MiXCR on the 5' RACE reads; one entry per CDR3 protein. The data show 1.5 million or so distinct CDR3 sequences, around two fifths seen once.

The J gene is TRBJ2-5, the V gene TRBV3-1; D may correspond to TRBD1 or TRBD2 (5 bases each). The TCR was taken from a woman aged 18-29 years in good health. Sequencing used blood. The CDR3 protein is CASSQDPFGGEGETQYF. CDR3 DNA: TGTGCCAGCAGCCAAGACCCCTTTGGGGGAGAGGGCGAGACCCAGTACTTC.